The entry that follows covers one T cell receptor (beta chain) sequence. Its specificity is not known. These data originate in a study of cytomegalovirus exposure and HLA in healthy donors. The CDR3 consists of 15 residues. With 6 bases clipped from V and 2 bases from J, the junction kept 5 bases outside the gene matches. The V gene's germline CDR1 is MNHNS and CDR2 SASEGT. Points from the study as a whole: High specificity and sensitivity for cytomegalovirus status were reported for the classifier. Reportedly, TCR beta sequences accurately predicted HLA-A and HLA-B alleles in most subjects. A cluster of highly shared sequence variants was likely a sequencing artifact.

Vbeta (60) and Jbeta (13) primers were used in the PCR. The assay was immunoSEQ multiplex PCR, and TCRdb's table has in-frame clones only and misses some. The table has roughly 150,000 clones, 82% seen once. The sequencing sample was made of PBMCs. This chain connects TRBV6-1 to TRBJ1-3; 9 bases line up with TRBD1. This sequence originates from a girl between 5 and 17 years old in good health and CMV-seropositive. The CDR3: CASRSGTGPGNTIYF. Written as DNA, the CDR3 is TGTGCCAGCAGATCCGGGACAGGGCCTGGAAACACCATATATTTT.